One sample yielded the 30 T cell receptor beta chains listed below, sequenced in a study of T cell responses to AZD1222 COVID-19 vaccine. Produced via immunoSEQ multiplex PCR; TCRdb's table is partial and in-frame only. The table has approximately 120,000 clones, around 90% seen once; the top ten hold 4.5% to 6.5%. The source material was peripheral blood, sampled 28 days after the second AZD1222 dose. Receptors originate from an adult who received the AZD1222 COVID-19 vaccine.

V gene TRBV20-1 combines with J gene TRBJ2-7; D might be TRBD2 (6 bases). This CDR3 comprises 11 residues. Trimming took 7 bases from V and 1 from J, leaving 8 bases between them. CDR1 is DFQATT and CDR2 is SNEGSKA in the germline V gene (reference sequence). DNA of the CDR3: TGCAGTGTTCGGGGGTCCTACGAGCAGTACTTC. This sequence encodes CSVRGSYEQYF.

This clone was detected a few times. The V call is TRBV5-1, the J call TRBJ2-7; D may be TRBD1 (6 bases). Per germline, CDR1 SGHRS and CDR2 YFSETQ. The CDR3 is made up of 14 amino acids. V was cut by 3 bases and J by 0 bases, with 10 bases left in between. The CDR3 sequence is CASSSGHPSYEQYF. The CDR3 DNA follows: TGCGCCAGCAGCTCGGGACACCCCTCCTACGAGCAGTACTTC.

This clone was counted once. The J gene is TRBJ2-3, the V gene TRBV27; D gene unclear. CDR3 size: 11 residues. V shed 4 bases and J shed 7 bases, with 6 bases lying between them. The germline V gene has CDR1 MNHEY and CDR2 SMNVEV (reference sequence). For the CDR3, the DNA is TGTGCCAGCAGTTCCCGGCATACGCAGTATTTT. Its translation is CASSSRHTQYF.

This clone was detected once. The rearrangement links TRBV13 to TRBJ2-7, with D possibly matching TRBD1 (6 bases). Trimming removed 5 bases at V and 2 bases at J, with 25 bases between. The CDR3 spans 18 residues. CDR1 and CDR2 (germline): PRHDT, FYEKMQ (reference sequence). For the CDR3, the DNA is TGTGCCAGCAGCAAAATTAGTTACTCTCCACAGGGAACCTACGAGCAGTACTTC. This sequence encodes CASSKISYSPQGTYEQYF.

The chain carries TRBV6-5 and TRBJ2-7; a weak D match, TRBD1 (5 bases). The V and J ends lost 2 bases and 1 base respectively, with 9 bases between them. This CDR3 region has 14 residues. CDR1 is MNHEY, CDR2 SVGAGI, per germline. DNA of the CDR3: TGTGCCAGCAGTTACGCGGACAAATCCTACGAGCAGTACTTC. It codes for CASSYADKSYEQYF.

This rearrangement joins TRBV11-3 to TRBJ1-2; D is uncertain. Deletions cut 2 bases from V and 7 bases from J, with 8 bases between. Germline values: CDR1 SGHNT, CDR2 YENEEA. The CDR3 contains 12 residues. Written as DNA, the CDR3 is TGTGCCAGCAGCTTATTGGGTGCTGGCTACACCTTC. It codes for CASSLLGAGYTF.

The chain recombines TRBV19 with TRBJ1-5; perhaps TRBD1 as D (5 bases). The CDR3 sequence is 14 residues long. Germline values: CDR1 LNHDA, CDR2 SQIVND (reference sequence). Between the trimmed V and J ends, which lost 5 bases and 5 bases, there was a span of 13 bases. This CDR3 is CASSSRGTDQPQHF. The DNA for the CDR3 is TGTGCCAGTAGTTCAAGGGGTACCGATCAGCCCCAGCATTTT.

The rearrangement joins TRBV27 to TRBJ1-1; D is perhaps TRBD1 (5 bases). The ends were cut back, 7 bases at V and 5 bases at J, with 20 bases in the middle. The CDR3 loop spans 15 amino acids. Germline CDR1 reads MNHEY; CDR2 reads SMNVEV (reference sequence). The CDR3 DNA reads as TGTGCCAGCACACTAACACAGGAGGGGAGAACTGAAGCTTTCTTT. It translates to CASTLTQEGRTEAFF.

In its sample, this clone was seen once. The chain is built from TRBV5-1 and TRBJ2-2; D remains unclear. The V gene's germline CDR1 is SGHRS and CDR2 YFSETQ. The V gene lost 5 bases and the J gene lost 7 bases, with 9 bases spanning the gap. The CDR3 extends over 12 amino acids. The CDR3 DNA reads TGCGCCAGCAGTTTCCTGGGCGGGGAGCTGTTTTTT. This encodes CASSFLGGELFF.

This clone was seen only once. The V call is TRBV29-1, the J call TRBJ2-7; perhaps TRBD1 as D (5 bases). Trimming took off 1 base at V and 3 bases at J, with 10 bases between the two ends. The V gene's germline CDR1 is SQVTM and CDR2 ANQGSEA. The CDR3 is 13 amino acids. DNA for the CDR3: TGCAGCGTTGAAGGTCAGGGCGGCTACGAGCAGTACTTC. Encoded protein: CSVEGQGGYEQYF.

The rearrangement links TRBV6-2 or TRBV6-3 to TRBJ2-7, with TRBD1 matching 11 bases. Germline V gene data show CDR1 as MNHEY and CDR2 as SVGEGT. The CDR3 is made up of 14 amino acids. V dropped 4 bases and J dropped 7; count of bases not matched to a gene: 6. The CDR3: CASSSGQGAWEQYF. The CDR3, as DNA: TGTGCCAGCAGTTCAGGACAGGGGGCATGGGAGCAGTACTTC.

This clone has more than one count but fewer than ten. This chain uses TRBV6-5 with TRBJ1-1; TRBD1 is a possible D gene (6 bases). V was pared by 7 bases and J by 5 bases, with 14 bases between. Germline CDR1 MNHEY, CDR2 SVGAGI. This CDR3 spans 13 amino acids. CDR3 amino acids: CASTPQGKTEAFF. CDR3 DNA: TGTGCCAGCACACCCCAGGGGAAAACTGAAGCTTTCTTT.

CDR3 protein: CAWSVQYEKLFF. In nucleotides, the CDR3 is TGTGCCTGGAGTGTCCAATATGAAAAACTGTTTTTT. The rearrangement uses TRBV30 and TRBJ1-4; unclear D gene. Germline assignment: CDR1 GTSNPN and CDR2 SVGIG (reference sequence). V lost 0 bases to trimming and J lost 6 bases, with 5 bases between them. The CDR3 length is 12 residues. Looking up the rest from reference TRBV30 and TRBJ1-4 gives the full variable domain: SQTIHQWPATLVQPVGSPLSLECTVEGTSNPNLYWYRQAAGRGLQLLFYSVGIGQISSEVPQNLSASRPQDRQFILSSKKLLLSDSGFYLCAWSVQYEKLFFGSGTQLSVL.

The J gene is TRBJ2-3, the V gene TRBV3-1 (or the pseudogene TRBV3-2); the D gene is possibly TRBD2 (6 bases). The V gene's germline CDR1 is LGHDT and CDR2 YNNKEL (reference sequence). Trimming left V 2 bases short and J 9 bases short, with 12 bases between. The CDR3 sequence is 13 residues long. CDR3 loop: CASSQNSAGTQYF. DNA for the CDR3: TGTGCCAGCAGCCAAAATTCGGCGGGAACGCAGTATTTT.

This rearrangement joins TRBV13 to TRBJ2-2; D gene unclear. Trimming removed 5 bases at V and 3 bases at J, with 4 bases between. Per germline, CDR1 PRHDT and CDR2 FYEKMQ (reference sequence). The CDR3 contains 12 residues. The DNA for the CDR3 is TGTGCCAGCAGCGGCGACACCGGGGAGCTGTTTTTT. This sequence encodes CASSGDTGELFF.

The CDR3 DNA sequence: TGTGCCAGCAGCCAAGATCCACAGGGGGGCAACTATGGCTACACCTTC. Translating it yields CASSQDPQGGNYGYTF. The chain employs TRBV3-1 (or the pseudogene TRBV3-2) and TRBJ1-2, with 8 bases lining up with TRBD1. The CDR3 is 16 amino acids. Germline loops: CDR1 LGHDT, CDR2 YNNKEL (reference sequence). V was clipped by 0 bases and J by 2 bases; unmatched bases: 5.

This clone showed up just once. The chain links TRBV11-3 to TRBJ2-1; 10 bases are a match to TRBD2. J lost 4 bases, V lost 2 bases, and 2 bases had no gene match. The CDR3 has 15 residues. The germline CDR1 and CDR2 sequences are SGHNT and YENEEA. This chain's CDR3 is CASSLLAGEYNEQFF. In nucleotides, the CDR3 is TGTGCCAGCAGCTTACTAGCGGGGGAGTACAATGAGCAGTTCTTC.

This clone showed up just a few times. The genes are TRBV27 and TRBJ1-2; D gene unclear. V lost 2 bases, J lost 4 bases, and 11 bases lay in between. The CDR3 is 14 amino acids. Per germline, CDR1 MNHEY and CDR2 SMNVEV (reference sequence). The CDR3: CASSLMPASYGYTF. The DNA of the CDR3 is TGTGCCAGCAGTTTAATGCCGGCTAGCTATGGCTACACCTTC.

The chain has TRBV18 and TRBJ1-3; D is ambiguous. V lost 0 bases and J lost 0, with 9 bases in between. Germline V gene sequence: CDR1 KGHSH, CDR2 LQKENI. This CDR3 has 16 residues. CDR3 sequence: CASSPPSYSSGNTIYF. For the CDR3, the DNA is TGTGCCAGCTCACCACCGTCGTATAGCTCTGGAAACACCATATATTTT.

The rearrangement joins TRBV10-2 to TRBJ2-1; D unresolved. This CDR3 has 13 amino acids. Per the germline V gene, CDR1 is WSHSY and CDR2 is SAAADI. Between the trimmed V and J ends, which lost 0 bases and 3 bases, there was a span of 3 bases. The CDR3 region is CASSESLYNEQFF. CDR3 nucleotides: TGCGCCAGCAGTGAGTCGCTCTACAATGAGCAGTTCTTC.

CDR3 sequence reads: CAIRGSTGSEAFF. CDR3 in DNA: TGTGCCATCAGGGGTTCAACCGGGTCAGAAGCTTTCTTT. The V gene is TRBV10-3, the J gene TRBJ1-1; no firm D call. Trimming cost V 6 bases and J 8 bases, with 16 bases left between them. CDR3 length: 13 amino acids. The germline CDR1 and CDR2 sequences are ENHRY and SYGVKD.

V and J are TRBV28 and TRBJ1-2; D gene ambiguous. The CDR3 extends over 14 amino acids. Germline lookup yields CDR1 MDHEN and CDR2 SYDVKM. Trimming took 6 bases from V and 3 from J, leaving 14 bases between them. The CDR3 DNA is TGTGCCAGCAGCCCTCCCTCAGGAGACTATGGCTACACCTTC. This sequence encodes CASSPPSGDYGYTF.

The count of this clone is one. CDR3 sequence (DNA): TGTGCCAGCTCACCGGGGATTCAGGGGAATGAGCAGTTCTTC. Its protein product is CASSPGIQGNEQFF. The chain has TRBV18 and TRBJ2-1; a possible D gene is TRBD1 (6 bases). The CDR3 runs to 14 residues. The V end lost 3 bases, the J end lost 7 bases, and 13 bases lay between the germline ends. Germline V lookup: CDR1 KGHSH, CDR2 LQKENI.

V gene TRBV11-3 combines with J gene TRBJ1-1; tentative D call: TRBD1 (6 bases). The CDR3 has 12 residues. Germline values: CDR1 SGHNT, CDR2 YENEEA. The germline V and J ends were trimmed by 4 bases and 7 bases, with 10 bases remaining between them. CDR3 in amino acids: CASSSQGLEAFF. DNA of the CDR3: TGTGCCAGCAGCTCCCAGGGGCTTGAAGCTTTCTTT.

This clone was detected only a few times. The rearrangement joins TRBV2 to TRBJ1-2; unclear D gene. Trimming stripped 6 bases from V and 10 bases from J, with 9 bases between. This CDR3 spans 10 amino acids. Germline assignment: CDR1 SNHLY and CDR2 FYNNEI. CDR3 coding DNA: TGTGCCAGCAGGAGCAAGGTCTACACCTTC. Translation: CASRSKVYTF.

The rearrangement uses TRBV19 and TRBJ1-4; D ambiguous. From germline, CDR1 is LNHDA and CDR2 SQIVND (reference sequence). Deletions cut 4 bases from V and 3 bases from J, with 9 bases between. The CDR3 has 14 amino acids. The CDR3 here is CASSTRGANEKLFF. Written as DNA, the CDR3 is TGTGCCAGTAGTACCCGGGGTGCTAATGAAAAACTGTTTTTT.

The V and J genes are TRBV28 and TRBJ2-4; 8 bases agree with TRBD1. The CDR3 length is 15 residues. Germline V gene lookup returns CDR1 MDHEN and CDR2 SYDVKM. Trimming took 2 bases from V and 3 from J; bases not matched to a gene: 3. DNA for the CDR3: TGTGCCAGCAGTTTAGGACAGGGACACAAAAACATTCAGTACTTC. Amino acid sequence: CASSLGQGHKNIQYF.

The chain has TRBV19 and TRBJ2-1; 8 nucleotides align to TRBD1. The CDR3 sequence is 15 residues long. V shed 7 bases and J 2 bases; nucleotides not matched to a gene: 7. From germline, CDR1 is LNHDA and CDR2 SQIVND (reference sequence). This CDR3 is CASKLTGGPYNEQFF. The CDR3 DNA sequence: TGTGCCAGTAAGCTTACAGGGGGGCCCTACAATGAGCAGTTCTTC.

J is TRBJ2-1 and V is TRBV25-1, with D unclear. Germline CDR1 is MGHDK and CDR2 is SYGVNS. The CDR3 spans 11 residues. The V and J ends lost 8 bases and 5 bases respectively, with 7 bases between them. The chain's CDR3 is CASGFNNEQFF. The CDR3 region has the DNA TGTGCCAGCGGGTTCAACAATGAGCAGTTCTTC.

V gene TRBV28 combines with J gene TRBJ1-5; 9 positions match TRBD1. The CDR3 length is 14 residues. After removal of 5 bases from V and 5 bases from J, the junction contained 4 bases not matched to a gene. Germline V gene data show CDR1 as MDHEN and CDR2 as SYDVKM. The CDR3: CASSVRQGDQPQHF. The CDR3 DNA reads TGTGCCAGCAGTGTTAGACAGGGGGATCAGCCCCAGCATTTT.